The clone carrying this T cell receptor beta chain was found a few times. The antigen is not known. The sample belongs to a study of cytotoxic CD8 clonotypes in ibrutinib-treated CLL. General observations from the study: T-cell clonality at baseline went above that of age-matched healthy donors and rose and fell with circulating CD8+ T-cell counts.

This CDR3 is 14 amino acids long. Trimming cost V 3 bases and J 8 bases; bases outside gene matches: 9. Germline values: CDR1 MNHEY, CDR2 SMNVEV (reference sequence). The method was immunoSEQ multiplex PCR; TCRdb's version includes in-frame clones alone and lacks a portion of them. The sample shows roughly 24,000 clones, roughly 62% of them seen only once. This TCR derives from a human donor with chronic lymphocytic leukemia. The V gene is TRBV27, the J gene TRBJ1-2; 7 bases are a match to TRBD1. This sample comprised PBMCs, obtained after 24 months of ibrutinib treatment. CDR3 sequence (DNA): TGTGCCAGCAGTTTGCGAGGGGGCGCGAAAGGCTACACCTTC. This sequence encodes CASSLRGGAKGYTF.